This T cell receptor (beta chain) was recorded in a study of cytomegalovirus exposure and HLA in healthy donors. At the level of the study: Per a later analysis, the 666 first-cohort and over 90 validation repertoires shared one platform.

This table comes from immunoSEQ multiplex PCR, and its TCRdb copy is limited to in-frame clones, with some not included. The table shows about 98,000 clones, with about 88% occurring only once. The CDR3 length is 15 residues. Germline-derived CDR1 and CDR2 are SGHVS and FQNEAQ. The V and J ends lost 1 base and 2 bases, in that order; junction bases with no gene match: 0. The specimen sequenced was PBMCs. The origin of this receptor is a young man in good health and CMV-seropositive. This chain links TRBV7-8 with TRBJ1-5; 9 nucleotides agree with TRBD1. The CDR3 reads CASSLGTGGNQPQHF. As DNA, the CDR3 is TGTGCCAGCAGCTTAGGGACAGGGGGCAATCAGCCCCAGCATTTT. Variable domain in full (rest from reference TRBV7-8 and TRBJ1-5): GAGVSQSPRYKVAKRGQDVALRCDPISGHVSLFWYQQALGQGPEFLTYFQNEAQLDKSGLPSDRFFAERPEGSVSTLKIQRTQQEDSAVYLCASSLGTGGNQPQHFGDGTRLSIL.